This T cell receptor beta chain emerged from a study of vaccination and CD4 T cells after COVID-19. Study as a whole: Samples after vaccination came a median roughly 70 days past dose two, ranging 14 to 241. Cells were stimulated with overlapping spike peptides from SARS-CoV-2, HCoV-NL63, HCoV-OC43 and HCoV-229E.

The sample's treatment: roughly 10-day PBMC culture with coronavirus spike peptide pools or control peptides (ViraFEST assay). These CD4+ T cells came from approximately 11-day cultures by negative selection. The V and J ends lost 2 bases and 3 bases respectively, with 7 bases between them. CDR3 length: 13 residues. Looked up from germline, CDR1 is LNHDA and CDR2 is SQIVND (reference sequence). With regard to this clonotype: Its matching antigen is unknown.

Oncomine TCR Beta short-read sequencing was applied to DNA from cultured CD4+ T cells. TCRdb recomputed calls from the PCR reads with MiXCR, one row per CDR3 protein. This table has around 21,000 distinct CDR3 sequences, roughly 51% appearing once. The V call is TRBV19, the J call TRBJ1-1; D gene ambiguous. The sequence was obtained from a human donor who had recovered from COVID-19. Material for sequencing was CD4+ T cells from blood, cultured in vitro. The CDR3 sequence: CASSIYRDTEAFF. Written as DNA, the CDR3 is TGTGCCAGTAGTATATACAGAGACACTGAAGCTTTCTTT. Filled out from reference TRBV19 and TRBJ1-1, the complete variable domain reads DGGITQSPKYLFRKEGQNVTLSCEQNLNHDAMYWYRQDPGQGLRLIYYSQIVNDFQKGDIAEGYSVSREKKESFPLTVTSAQKNPTAFYLCASSIYRDTEAFFGQGTRLTVV.